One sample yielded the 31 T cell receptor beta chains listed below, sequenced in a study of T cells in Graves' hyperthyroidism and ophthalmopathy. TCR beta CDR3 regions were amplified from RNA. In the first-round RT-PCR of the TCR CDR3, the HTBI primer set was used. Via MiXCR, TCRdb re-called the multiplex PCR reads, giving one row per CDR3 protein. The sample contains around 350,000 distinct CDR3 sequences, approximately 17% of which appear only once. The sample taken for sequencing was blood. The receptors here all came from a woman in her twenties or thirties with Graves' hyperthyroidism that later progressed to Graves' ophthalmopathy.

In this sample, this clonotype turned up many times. The CDR3 spells CASSLGPKKPQHF. For the CDR3, the DNA is TGCGCCAGCAGCTTGGGTCCCAAGAAGCCCCAGCATTTT. The V and J genes are TRBV5-1 and TRBJ1-5, with D unclear. The V end was cut by 0 bases, the J end by 8 bases, with 9 bases between. The CDR3 totals 13 residues. Germline CDR1 reads SGHRS; CDR2 reads YFSETQ.

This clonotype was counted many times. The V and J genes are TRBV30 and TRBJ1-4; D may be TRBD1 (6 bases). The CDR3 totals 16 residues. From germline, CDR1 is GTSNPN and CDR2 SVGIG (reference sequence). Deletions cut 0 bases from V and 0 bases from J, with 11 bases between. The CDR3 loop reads CAWSVRQAATNEKLFF. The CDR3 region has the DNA TGTGCCTGGAGTGTACGACAGGCTGCAACTAATGAAAAACTGTTTTTT.

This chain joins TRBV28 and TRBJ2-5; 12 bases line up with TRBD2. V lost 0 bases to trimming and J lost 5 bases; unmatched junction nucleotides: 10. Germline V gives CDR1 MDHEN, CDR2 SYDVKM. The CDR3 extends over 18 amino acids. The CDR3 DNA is TGTGCCAGCAGTTTATGGGCTAGCGGGGGGGCCGGTAGCGAGACCCAGTACTTC. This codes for CASSLWASGGAGSETQYF.

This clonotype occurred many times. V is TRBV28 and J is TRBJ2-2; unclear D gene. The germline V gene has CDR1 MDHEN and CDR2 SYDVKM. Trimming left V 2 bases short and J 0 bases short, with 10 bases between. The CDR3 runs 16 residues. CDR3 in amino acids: CASSLEILSNTGELFF. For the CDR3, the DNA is TGTGCCAGCAGTTTAGAAATTTTATCGAACACCGGGGAGCTGTTTTTT.

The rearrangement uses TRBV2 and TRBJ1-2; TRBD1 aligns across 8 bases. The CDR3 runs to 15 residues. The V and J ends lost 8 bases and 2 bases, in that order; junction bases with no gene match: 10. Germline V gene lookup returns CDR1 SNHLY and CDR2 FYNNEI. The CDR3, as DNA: TGTGCCAGCGGGGGGGGACAGGACCTCAACTATGGCTACACCTTC. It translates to CASGGGQDLNYGYTF.

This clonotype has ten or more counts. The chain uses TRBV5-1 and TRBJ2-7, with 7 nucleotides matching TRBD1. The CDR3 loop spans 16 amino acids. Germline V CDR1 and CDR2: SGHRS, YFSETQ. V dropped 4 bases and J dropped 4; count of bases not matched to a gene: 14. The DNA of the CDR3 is TGCGCCAGCAGCCATACGACAGGGAGTGAAGTGTACGAGCAGTACTTC. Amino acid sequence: CASSHTTGSEVYEQYF.

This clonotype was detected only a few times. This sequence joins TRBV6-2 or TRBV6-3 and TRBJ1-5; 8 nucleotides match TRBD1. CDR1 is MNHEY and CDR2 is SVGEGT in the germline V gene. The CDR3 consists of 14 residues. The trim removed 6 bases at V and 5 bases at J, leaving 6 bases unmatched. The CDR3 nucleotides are TGTGCCAGCAGACGAACAGGGGGGGATCAGCCCCAGCATTTT. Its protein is CASRRTGGDQPQHF.

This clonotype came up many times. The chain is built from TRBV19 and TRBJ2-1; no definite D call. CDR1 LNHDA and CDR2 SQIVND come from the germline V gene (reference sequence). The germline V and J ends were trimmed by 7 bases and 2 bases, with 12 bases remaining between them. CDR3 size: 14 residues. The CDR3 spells CASKMGFAYNEQFF. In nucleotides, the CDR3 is TGTGCCAGTAAGATGGGTTTCGCCTACAATGAGCAGTTCTTC.

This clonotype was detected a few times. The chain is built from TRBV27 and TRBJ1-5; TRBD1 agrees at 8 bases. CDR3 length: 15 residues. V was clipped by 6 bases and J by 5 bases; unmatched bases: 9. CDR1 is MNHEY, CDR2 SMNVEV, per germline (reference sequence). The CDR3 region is CASRDLQGGHQPQHF. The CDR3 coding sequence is TGTGCCAGCAGGGATTTACAGGGGGGGCATCAGCCCCAGCATTTT.

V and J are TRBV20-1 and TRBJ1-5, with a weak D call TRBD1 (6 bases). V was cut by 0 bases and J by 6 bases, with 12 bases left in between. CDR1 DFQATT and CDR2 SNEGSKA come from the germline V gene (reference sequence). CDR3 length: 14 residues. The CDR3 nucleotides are TGCAGTGCTAGAGATAGCAGGGGTTCTCAGCCCCAGCATTTT. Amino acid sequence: CSARDSRGSQPQHF.

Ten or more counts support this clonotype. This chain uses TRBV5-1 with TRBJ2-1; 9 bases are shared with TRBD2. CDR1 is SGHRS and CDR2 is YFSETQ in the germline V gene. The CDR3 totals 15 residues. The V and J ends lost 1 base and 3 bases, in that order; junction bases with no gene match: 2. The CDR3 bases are TGCGCCAGCAGCTTGAAGCGGGGGGACTACAATGAGCAGTTCTTC. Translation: CASSLKRGDYNEQFF.

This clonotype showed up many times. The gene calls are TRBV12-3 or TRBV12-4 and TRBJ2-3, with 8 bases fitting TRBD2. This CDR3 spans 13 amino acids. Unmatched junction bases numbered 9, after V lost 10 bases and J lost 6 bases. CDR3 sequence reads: CATVGLAGDTQYF. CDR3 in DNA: TGTGCCACCGTAGGACTAGCAGGGGATACGCAGTATTTT.

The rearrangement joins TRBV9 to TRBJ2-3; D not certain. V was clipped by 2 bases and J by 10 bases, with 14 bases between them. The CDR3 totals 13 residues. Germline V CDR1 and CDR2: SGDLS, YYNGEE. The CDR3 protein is CASSVARLGSQYF. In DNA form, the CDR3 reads TGTGCCAGCAGCGTTGCCCGGTTGGGCTCGCAGTATTTT.

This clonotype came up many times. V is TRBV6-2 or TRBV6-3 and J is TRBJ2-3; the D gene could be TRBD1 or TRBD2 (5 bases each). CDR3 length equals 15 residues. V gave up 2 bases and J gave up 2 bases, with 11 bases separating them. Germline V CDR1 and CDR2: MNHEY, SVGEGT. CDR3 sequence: CASSYAGTTTDTQYF. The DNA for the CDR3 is TGTGCCAGCAGTTACGCAGGGACCACCACAGATACGCAGTATTTT.

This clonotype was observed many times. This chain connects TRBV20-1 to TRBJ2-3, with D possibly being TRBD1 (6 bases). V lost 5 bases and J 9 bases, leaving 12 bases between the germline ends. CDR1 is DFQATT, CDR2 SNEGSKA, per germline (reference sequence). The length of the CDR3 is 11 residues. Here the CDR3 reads CSASQGGTQYF. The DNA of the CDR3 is TGCAGTGCTTCGCAAGGGGGAACGCAGTATTTT.

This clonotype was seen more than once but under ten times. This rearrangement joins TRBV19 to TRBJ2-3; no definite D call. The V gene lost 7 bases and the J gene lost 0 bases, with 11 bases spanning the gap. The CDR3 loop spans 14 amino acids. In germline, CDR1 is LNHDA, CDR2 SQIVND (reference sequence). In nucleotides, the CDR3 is TGTGCCAGTACCGTAACCCCCAGCACAGATACGCAGTATTTT. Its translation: CASTVTPSTDTQYF.

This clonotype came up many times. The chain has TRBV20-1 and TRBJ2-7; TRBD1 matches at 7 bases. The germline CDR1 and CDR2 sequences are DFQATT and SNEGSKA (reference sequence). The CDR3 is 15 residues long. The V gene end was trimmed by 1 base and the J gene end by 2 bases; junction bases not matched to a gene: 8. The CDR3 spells CSARGGTGDPYEQYF. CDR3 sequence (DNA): TGCAGTGCTAGAGGGGGAACAGGGGATCCCTACGAGCAGTACTTC.

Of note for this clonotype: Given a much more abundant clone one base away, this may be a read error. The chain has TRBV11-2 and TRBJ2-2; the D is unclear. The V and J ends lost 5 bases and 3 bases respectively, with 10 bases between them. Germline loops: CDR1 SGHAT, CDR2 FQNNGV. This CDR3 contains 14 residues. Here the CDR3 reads CASSLYPDTGELFF. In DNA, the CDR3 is TGTGCCAGCAGCCTATACCCGGACACCGGGGAGCTGTTTTTT.

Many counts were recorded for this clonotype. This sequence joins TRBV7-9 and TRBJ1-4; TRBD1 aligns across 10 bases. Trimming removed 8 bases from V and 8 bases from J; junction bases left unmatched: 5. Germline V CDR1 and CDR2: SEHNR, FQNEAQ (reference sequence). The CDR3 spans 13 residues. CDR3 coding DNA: TGTGCCAGCCGAGGACAGGGGGACGAAAAACTGTTTTTT. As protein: CASRGQGDEKLFF. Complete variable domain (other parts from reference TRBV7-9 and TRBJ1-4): DTGVSQNPRHKITKRGQNVTFRCDPISEHNRLYWYRQTLGQGPEFLTYFQNEAQLEKSRLLSDRFSAERPKGSFSTLEIQRTEQGDSAMYLCASRGQGDEKLFFGSGTQLSVL.

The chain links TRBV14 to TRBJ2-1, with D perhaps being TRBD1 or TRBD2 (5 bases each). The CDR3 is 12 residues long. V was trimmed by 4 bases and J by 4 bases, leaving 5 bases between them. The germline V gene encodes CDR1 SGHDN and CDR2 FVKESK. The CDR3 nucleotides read TGTGCCAGCAGCCGGGGGTACAATGAGCAGTTCTTC. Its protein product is CASSRGYNEQFF.

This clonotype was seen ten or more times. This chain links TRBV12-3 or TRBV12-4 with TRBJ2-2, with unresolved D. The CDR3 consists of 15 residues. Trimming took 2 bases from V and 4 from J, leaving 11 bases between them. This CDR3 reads CASSLTALGTGELFF. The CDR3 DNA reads TGTGCCAGCAGTTTAACCGCCCTAGGCACCGGGGAGCTGTTTTTT.

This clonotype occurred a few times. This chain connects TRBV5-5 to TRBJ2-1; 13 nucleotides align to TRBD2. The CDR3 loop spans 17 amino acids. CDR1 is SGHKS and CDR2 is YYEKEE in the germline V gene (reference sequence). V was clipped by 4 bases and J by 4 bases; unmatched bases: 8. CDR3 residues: CASSLGLAGALYNEQFF. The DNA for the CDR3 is TGTGCCAGCAGCCTAGGACTAGCGGGGGCACTATACAATGAGCAGTTCTTC.

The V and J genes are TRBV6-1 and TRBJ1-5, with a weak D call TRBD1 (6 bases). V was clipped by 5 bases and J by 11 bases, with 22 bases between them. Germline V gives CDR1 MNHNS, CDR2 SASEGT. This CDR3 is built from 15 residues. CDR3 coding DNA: TGTGCCAGCAGTCCCCAAGGCCTTTCCAAGGGGGCCCAGCATTTT. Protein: CASSPQGLSKGAQHF.

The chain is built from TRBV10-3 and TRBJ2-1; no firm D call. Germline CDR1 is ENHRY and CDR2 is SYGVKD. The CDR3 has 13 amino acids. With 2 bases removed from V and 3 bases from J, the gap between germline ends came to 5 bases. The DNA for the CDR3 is TGTGCCATCAGTGAGCCCAACTACAATGAGCAGTTCTTC. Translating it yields CAISEPNYNEQFF.

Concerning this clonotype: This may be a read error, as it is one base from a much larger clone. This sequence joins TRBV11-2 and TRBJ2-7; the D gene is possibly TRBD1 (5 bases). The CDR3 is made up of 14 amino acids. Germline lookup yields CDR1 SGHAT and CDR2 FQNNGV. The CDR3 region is CASSPRPQGYEEYF. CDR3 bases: TGTGCCAGCTCACCCAGACCTCAGGGTTACGAGGAGTACTTC.

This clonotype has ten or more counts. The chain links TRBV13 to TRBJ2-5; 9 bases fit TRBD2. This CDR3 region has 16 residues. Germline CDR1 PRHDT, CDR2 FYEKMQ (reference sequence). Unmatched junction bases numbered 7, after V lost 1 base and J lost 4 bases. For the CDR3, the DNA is TGTGCCAGCAGCTTAGCCCCAGCGGGAGGAGGAGAGACCCAGTACTTC. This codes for CASSLAPAGGGETQYF.

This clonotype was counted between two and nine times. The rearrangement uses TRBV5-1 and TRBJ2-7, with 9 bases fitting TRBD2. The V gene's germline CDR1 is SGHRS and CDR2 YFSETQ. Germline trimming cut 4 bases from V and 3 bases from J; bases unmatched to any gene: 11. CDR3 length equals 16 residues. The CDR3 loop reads CASSLTPSGGLYEQYF. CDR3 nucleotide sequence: TGCGCCAGCAGCCTAACCCCGAGCGGGGGGCTCTACGAGCAGTACTTC.

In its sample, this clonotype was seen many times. CDR3 sequence: CASSPTGALGIYGYTF. The CDR3 nucleotides read TGTGCCAGCAGCCCAACAGGGGCGCTTGGTATCTATGGCTACACCTTC. The chain employs TRBV12-3 or TRBV12-4 and TRBJ1-2; 7 bases fit TRBD1. The length of the CDR3 is 16 residues. The J segment lost 4 bases and the V segment lost 6 bases, leaving 14 bases of the junction unmatched.

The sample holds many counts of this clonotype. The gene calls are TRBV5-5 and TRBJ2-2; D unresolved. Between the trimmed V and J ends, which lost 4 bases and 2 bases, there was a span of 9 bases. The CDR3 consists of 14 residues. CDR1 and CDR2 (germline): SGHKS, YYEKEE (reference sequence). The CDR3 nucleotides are TGTGCCAGCAGCGTTGGAACTAACACCGGGGAGCTGTTTTTT. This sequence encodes CASSVGTNTGELFF.

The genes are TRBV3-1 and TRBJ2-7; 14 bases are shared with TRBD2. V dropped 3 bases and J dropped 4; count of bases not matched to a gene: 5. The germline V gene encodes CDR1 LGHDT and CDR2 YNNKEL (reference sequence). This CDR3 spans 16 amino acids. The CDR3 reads CASSQPGLAGAYEQYF. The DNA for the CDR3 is TGTGCCAGCAGCCAGCCGGGACTAGCGGGGGCGTACGAGCAGTACTTC.

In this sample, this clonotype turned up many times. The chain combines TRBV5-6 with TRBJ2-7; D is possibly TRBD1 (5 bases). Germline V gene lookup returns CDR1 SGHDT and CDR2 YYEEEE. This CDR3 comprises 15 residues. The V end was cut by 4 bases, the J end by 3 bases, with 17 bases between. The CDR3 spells CASSLDKAESYEQYF. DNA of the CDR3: TGTGCCAGCAGCCTGGACAAGGCGGAGAGCTACGAGCAGTACTTC.